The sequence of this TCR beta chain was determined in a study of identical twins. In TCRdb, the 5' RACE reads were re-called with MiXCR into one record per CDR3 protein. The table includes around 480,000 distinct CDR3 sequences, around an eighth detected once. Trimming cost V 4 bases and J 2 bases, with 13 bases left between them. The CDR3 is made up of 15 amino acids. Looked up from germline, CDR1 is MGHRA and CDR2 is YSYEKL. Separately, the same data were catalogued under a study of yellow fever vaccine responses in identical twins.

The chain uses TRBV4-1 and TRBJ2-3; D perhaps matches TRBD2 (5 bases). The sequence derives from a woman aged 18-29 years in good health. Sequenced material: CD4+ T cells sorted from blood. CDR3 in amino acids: CASSLLGLDTDTQYF. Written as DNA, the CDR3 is TGCGCCAGCAGCCTACTCGGACTGGACACAGATACGCAGTATTTT.